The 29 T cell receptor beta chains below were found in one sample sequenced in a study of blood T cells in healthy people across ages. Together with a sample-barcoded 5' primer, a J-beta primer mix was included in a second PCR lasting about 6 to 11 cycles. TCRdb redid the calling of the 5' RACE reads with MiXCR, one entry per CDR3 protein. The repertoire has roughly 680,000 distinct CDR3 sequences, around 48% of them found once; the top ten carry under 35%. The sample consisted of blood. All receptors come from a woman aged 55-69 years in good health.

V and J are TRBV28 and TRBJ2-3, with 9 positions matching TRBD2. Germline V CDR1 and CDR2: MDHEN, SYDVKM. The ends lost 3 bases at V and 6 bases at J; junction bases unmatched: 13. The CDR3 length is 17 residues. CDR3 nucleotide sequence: TGTGCCAGCAGTTTTGACCCGGCGGGAGGGCCTCTCGATACGCAGTATTTT. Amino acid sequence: CASSFDPAGGPLDTQYF.

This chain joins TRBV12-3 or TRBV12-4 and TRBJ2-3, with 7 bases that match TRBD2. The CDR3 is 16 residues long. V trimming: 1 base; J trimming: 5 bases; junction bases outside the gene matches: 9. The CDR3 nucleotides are TGTGCCAGCAGTTTAGAAGGCAGGACTAGTAGAGATACGCAGTATTTT. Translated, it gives CASSLEGRTSRDTQYF.

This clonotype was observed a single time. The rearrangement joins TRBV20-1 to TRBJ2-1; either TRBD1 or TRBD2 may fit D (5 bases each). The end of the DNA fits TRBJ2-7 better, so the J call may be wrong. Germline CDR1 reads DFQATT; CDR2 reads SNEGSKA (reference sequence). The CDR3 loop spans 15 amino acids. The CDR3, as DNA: TGCAGTGCTTTGGGACGGCCGAGCCCCTACAATGAGCAGTACTTC. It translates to CSALGRPSPYNEQYF.

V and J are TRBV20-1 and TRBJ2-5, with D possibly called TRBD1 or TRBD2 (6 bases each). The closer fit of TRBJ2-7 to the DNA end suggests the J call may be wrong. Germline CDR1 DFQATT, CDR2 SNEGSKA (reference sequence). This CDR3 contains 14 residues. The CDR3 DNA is TGCAGTGCTTGCATCCCGGGGGCAGGGGACGAGCAGTACTTC. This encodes CSACIPGAGDEQYF.

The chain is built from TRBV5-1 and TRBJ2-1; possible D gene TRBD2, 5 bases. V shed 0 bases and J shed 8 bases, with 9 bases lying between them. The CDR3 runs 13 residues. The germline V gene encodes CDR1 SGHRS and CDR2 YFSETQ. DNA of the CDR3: TGCGCCAGCAGCTTGGCTAGCTCGCATGAGCAGTTCTTC. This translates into CASSLASSHEQFF. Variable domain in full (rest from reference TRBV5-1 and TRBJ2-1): KAGVTQTPRYLIKTRGQQVTLSCSPISGHRSVSWYQQTPGQGLQFLFEYFSETQRNKGNFPGRFSGRQFSNSRSEMNVSTLELGDSALYLCASSLASSHEQFFGPGTRLTVL.

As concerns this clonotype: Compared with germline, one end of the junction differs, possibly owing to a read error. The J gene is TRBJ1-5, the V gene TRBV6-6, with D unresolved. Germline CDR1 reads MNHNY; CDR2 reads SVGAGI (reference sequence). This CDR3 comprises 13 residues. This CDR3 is CANSRVGNQPQHF. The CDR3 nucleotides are TGTGCCAACAGTCGGGTGGGCAATCAGCCCCAGCATTTT.

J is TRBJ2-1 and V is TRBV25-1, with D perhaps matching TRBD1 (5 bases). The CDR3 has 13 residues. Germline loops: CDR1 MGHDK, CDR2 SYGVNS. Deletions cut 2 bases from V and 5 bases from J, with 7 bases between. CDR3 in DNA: TGTGCCAGCAGTGAACAAGGGGACAATGAGCAGTTCTTC. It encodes CASSEQGDNEQFF.

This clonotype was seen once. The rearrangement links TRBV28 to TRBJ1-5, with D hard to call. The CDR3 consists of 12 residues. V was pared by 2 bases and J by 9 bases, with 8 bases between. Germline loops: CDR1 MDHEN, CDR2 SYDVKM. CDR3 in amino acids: CASSLPNRPQHF. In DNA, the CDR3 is TGTGCCAGCAGTTTACCGAACCGGCCCCAGCATTTT.

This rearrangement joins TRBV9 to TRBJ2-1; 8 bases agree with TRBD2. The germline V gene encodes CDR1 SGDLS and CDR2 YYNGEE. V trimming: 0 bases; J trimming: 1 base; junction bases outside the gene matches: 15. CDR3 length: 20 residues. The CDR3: CASSVVPAGDTRESYNEQFF. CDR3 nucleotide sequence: TGTGCCAGCAGCGTAGTTCCAGCGGGAGATACTAGGGAATCCTACAATGAGCAGTTCTTC.

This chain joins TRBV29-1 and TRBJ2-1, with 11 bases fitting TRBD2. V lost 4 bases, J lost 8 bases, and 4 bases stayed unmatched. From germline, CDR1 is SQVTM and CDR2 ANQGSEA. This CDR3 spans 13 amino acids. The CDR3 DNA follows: TGCAGCGTTGTTGTTAGCGGGAGGGATGAGCAGTTCTTC. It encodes CSVVVSGRDEQFF.

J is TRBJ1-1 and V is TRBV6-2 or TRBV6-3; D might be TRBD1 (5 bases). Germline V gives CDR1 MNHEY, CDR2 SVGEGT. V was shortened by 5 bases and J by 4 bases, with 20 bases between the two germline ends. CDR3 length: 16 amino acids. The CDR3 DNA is TGTGCCAGCAGTCATCGGACGGGGGTGGGTATCACTGAAGCTTTCTTT. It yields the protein CASSHRTGVGITEAFF.

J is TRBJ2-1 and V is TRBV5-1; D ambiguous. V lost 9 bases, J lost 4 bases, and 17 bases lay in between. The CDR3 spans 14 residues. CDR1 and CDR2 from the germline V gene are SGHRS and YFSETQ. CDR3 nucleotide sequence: TGCGCCACCAGAAGTCTGCCGGAATACAATGAGCAGTTCTTC. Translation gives CATRSLPEYNEQFF. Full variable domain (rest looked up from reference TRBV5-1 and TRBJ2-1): KAGVTQTPRYLIKTRGQQVTLSCSPISGHRSVSWYQQTPGQGLQFLFEYFSETQRNKGNFPGRFSGRQFSNSRSEMNVSTLELGDSALYLCATRSLPEYNEQFFGPGTRLTVL.

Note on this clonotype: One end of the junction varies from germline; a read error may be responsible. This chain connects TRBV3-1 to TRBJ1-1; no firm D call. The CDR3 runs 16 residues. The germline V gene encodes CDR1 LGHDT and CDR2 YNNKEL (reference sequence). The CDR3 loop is CASSHYPAQLVPEAFF. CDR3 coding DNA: TGTGCCAGCAGCCATTATCCCGCCCAGTTGGTACCTGAGGCTTTCTTT.

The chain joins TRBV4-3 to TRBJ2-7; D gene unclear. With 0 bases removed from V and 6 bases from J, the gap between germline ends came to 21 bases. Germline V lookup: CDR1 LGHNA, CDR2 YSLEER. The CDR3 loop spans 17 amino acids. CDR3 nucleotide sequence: TGCGCCAGCAGCCAAGATCAAGGAGCCAACCTCGCATGCGAGCAGTACTTC. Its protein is CASSQDQGANLACEQYF.

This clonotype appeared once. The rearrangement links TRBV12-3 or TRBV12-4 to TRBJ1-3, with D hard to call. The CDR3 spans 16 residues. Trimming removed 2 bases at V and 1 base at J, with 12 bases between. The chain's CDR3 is CASSLFGTESGNTIYF. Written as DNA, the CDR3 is TGTGCCAGCAGTTTATTCGGAACCGAATCTGGAAACACCATATATTTT.

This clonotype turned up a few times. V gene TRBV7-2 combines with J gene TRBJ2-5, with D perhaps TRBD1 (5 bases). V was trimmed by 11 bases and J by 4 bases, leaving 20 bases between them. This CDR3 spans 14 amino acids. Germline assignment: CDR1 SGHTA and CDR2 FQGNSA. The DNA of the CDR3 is TGTGCCGATAGTCAGCAGGGATTCGGAGAGACCCAGTACTTC. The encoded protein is CADSQQGFGETQYF.

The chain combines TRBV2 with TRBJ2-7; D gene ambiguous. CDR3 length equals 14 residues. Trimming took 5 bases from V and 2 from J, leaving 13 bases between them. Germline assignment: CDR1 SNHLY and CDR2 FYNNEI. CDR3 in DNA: TGTGCCAGCAGTATGTCACAAGGGACCTACGAGCAGTACTTC. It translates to CASSMSQGTYEQYF.

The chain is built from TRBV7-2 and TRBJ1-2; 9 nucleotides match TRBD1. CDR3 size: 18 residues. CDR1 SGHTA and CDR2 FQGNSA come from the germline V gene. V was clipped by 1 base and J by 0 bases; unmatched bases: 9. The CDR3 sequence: CASSLGEGQGISNYGYTF. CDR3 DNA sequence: TGTGCCAGCAGCTTAGGGGAGGGACAGGGAATTTCTAACTATGGCTACACCTTC.

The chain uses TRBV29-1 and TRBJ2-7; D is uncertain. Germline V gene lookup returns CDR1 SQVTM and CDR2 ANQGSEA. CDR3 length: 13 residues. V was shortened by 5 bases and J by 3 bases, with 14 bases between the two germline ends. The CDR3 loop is CSVLVSADYEQYF. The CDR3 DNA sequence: TGCAGCGTTCTGGTATCCGCGGACTACGAGCAGTACTTC.

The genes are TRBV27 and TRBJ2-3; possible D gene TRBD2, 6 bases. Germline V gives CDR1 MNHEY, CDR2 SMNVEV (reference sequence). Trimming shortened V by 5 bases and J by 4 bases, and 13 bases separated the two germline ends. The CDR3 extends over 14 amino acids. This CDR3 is CASSAGWRADTQYF. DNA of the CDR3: TGTGCCAGCAGTGCGGGATGGCGGGCAGATACGCAGTATTTT.

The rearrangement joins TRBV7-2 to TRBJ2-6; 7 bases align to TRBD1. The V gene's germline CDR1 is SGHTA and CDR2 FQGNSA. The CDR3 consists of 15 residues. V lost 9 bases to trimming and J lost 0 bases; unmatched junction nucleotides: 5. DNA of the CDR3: TGTGCCAGAACAGGGGCCTCCTCTGGGGCCAACGTCCTGACTTTC. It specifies CARTGASSGANVLTF.

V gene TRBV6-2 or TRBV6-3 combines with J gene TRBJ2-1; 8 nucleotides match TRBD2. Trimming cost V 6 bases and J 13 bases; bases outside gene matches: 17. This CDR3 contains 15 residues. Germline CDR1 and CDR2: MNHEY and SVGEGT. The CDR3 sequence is CASSHGTSPGETQFF. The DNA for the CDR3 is TGTGCCAGCAGCCACGGGACTAGTCCGGGAGAGACCCAGTTCTTC.

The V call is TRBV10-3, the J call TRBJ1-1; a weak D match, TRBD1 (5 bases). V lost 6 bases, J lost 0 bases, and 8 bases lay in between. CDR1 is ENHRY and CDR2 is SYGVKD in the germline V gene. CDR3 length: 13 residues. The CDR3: CAIRAQVNTEAFF. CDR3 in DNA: TGTGCCATCAGGGCACAGGTGAACACTGAAGCTTTCTTT.

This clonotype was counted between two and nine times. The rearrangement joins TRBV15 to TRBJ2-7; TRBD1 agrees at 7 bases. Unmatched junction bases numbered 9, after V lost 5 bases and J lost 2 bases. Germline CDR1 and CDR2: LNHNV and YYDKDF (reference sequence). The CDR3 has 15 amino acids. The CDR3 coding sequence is TGTGCCACCAGCGGACGGGGACAGAGCCCCTACGAGCAGTACTTC. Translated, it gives CATSGRGQSPYEQYF.

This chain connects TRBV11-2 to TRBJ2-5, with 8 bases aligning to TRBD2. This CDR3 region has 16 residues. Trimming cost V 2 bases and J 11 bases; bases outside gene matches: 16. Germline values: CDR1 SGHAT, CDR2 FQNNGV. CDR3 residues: CASSLMSAGGDNEQYF. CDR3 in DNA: TGTGCCAGCAGCTTAATGTCTGCGGGAGGAGACAATGAGCAGTACTTC. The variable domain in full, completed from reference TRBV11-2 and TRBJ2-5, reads EAGVAQSPRYKIIEKRQSVAFWCNPISGHATLYWYQQILGQGPKLLIQFQNNGVVDDSQLPKDRFSAERLKGVDSTLKIQPAKLEDSAVYLCASSLMSAGGDNEQYFGPGTRLLVL.

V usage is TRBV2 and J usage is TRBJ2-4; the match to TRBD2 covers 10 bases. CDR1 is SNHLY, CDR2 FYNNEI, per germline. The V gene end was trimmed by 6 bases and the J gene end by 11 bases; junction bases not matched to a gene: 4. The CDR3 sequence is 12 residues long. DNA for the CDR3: TGTGCCAGCAGCGCCGGGACTAGCGTTCAGTACTTC. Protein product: CASSAGTSVQYF.

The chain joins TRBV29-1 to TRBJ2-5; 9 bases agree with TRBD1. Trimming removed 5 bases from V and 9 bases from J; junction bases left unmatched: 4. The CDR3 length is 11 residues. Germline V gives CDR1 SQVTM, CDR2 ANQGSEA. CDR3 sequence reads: CSVLTGGSQYF. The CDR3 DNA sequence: TGCAGCGTTCTGACAGGGGGATCCCAGTACTTC.

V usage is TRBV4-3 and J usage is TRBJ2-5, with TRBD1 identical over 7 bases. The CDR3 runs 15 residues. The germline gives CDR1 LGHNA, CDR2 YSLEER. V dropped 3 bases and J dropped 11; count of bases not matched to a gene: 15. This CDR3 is CASSHLWDRPNEQYF. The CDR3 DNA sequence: TGCGCCAGCAGCCACCTTTGGGACAGACCCAATGAGCAGTACTTC.

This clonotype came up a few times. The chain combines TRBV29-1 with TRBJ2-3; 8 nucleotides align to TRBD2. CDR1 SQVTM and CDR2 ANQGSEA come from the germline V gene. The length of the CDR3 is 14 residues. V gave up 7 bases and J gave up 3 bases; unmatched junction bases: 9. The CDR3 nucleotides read TGCAGCGCTGCAAGCGGGAGTGTAACAGATACGCAGTATTTT. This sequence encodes CSAASGSVTDTQYF.